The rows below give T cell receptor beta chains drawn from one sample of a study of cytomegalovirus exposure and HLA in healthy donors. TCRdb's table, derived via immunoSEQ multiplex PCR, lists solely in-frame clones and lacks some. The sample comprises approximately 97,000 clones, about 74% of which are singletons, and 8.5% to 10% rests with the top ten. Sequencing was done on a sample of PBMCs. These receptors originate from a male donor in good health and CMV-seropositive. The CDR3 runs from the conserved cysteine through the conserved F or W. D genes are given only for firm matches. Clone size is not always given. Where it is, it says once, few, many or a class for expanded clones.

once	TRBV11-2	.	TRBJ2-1	.	CASSLVGQGAGEEQLF
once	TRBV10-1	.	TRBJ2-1	TGCGCCAGCACCCTAGATTTAGACAGTAGCAATGAGCAGTTCTTC	CASTLDLDSSNEQFF
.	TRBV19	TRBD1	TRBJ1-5	TGTGCCAGTAGTCCCTTGGGACAGCCCAATCAGCCCCAGCATTTT	CASSPLGQPNQPQHF
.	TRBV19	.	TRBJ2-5	TGTGCCAGTAGTATAGGGCAGGGAGAGACCCAGTACTTC	CASSIGQGETQYF
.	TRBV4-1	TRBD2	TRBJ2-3	TGCGCCAGCAGCCAAGGGGCGGGAGGGCCTTTAGATACGCAGTATTTT	CASSQGAGGPLDTQYF
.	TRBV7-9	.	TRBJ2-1	TGTGCCAGCAGCACTACGGCAGGGGACCCCTACAATGAGCAGTTCTTC	CASSTTAGDPYNEQFF
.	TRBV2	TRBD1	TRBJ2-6	TGTGCCAGCAGTTTTAAGCCGGGACAGGGGTTATCTGGGGCCAACGTCCTGACTTTC	CASSFKPGQGLSGANVLTF
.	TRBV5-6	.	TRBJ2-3	TGTGCCAGCAGCCCGATCCGGGTCACAGATACGCAGTATTTT	CASSPIRVTDTQYF
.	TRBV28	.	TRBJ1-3	TGTGCCAGCAGCCCCTCACAGCTCTCTGGAAACACCATATATTTT	CASSPSQLSGNTIYF
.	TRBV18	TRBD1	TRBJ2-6	TGTGCCAGCTCACCTCCGGGACAGAACTCTGGGGCCAACGTCCTGACTTTC	CASSPPGQNSGANVLTF
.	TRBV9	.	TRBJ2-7	TGTGCCAGCAGCGCCGGTAACGAGCAGTACTTC	CASSAGNEQYF
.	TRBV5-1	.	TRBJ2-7	TGCGCCAGCAGCCGTGACAGATACGAGCAGTACTTC	CASSRDRYEQYF
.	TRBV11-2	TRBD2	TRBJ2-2	TGTGCCAGCAGATTCGGACTAGCGGGAGGCACCGGGGAGCTGTTTTTT	CASRFGLAGGTGELFF
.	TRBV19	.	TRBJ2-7	TGTGCCAGTAGCACTAGAAATAGCAACGAGCAGTACTTC	CASSTRNSNEQYF
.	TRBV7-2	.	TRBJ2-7	TGTGCCAGCAGCTTGGGGCAAAGCTACTACGAGCAGTACTTC	CASSLGQSYYEQYF
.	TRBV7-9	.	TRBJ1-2	TGTTCCAGCAGCGACTTGATTACAGGCCCTAACTATGGCTACACCTTC	CSSSDLITGPNYGYTF
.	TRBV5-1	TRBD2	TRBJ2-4	TGCGCCAGCAGCCCCTCCACCCCCGGGACTAGCGGGAGGGCGGAGGCCAAAAACATTCAGTACTTC	CASSPSTPGTSGRAEAKNIQYF
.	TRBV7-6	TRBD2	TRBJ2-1	TGTGCCAGCAGCCCACGCCGACGGGGCCAGACTAGCGGGAGTCAGAATGAGCAGTTCTTC	CASSPRRRGQTSGSQNEQFF
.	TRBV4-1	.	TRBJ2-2	TGCGCCAGCAGCCAAGGTTTAGTGAACGGGGAGCTGTTTTTT	CASSQGLVNGELFF
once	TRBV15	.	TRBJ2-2	TGTGCCACCAGCAGAGACCTCACCGGGGAGCTGTTTTTT	CATSRDLTGELFF
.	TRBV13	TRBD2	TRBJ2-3	TGTGCCAGCACCGTAGCGGGAGTAGATACGCAGTATTTT	CASTVAGVDTQYF
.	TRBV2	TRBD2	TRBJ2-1	TGTGCCAGCAGTGAAGCTAGCGGGAGGGTCAATGAGCAGTTCTTC	CASSEASGRVNEQFF
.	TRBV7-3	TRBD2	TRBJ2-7	TGTGCCAGCAGCTTAGGACTAGCGGGAGGAGACGAGCAGTACTTC	CASSLGLAGGDEQYF
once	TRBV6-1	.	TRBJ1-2	TGTGCCAGCAGTGAAGAACTTACGGGGGTCTATGGCTACACCTTC	CASSEELTGVYGYTF
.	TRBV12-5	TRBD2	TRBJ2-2	TGTGCTAGTGGTTTGTTGGCGGGAGGGGTCACCGGGGAGCTGTTTTTT	CASGLLAGGVTGELFF
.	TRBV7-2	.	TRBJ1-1	TGTGCCAGCAGCTTCGTAGCCTTCGGAGGGAACACTGAAGCTTTCTTT	CASSFVAFGGNTEAFF
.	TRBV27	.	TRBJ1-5	TGTGCCAGCAGTTCGGTCGGGGGGGGTCAGCCCCAGCATTTT	CASSSVGGGQPQHF
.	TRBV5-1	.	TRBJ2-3	TGCGCCAGCAGATTTAACGCGGGACGCACGACAGATACGCAGTATTTT	CASRFNAGRTTDTQYF
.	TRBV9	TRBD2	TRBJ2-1	TGTGCCAGCAGCGTAGTCAGCGGGAGCTACAATGAGCAGTTCTTC	CASSVVSGSYNEQFF
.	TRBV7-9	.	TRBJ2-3	TGTTCCAGCAGCTCACGGACGGGGGGCACAGATACGCAGTATTTT	CSSSSRTGGTDTQYF
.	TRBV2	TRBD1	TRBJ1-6	TGTGCCAGCAGTTCCGGGACAGGCGGTTCACCCCTCCACTTT	CASSSGTGGSPLHF
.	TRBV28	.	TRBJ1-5	TGTGCCTCGAGAGTTGATAGCAATCAGCCCCAGCATTTT	CASRVDSNQPQHF
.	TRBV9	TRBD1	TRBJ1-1	TGTGCCAGCAGCGTCGAACAGGGGCTGAACACTGAAGCTTTCTTT	CASSVEQGLNTEAFF
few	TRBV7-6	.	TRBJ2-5	TGTGCCAGCAGCTTTGAGTACCAAGAGACCCAGTACTTC	CASSFEYQETQYF
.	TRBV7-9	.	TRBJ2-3	TGTGCCAGCAGCTTAGTGGCTAGCCCTAGCACAGATACGCAGTATTTT	CASSLVASPSTDTQYF
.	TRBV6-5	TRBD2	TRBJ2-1	TGTGCCAGCAGTTACTCACCAGCGGGAGAGACGAATGAGCAGTTCTTC	CASSYSPAGETNEQFF
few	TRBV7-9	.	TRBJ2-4	TGTTCCAGCAGCCCAGGCAGGGGTGAAAACATTCAGTACTTC	CSSSPGRGENIQYF
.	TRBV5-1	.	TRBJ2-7	TGCGCCAGCAGCCCGGTGGACAGACCCTACGAGCAGTACTTC	CASSPVDRPYEQYF
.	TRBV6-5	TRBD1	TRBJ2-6	TGTGCCAGCAGTAGGGGGCGTGGGGTGGCCAACGTCCTGACTTTC	CASSRGRGVANVLTF
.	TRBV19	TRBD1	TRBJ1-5	TGTGCCAGTAGAACAGGGACAGGGAGCAATCAGCCCCAGCATTTT	CASRTGTGSNQPQHF
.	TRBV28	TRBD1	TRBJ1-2	TGTGCCAGCAGACAGGGGTACGGCTACACCTTC	CASRQGYGYTF
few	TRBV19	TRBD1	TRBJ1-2	TGTGCCAGTAGTCAACAGGGGGACTATGGCTACACCTTC	CASSQQGDYGYTF
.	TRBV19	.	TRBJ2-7	TGTGCCAGTAGTATAGAACCCAGTTCCTACGAGCAGTACTTC	CASSIEPSSYEQYF